This passage covers 21 T cell receptor beta chains from one sample sequenced in a study of post-analysis software for immune sequencing data. Whole-study results and caveats: TRBV5-6, TRBV5-1 and TRBV20-1 belonged to a set of about 5 TRBV segments that were more frequent in patients than controls.

Libraries were made from TCR beta cDNA, and they carried unique molecular identifiers. TCRdb ran MiXCR on the PCR reads and lists one entry per CDR3 protein. The data hold approximately 260,000 distinct CDR3 sequences, with about 40% observed a single time. No antigen has been assigned to these receptors. Sequencing input: blood. These receptors were obtained from a girl aged 10 to 17 with multiple sclerosis.

This clonotype came up many times. A clone one base away is much larger, so this may be a read error. V gene TRBV27 combines with J gene TRBJ2-7; no clear D gene. The CDR3 is 11 residues long. V gave up 5 bases and J gave up 7 bases, with 9 bases separating them. CDR1 is MNHEY and CDR2 is SMNVEV in the germline V gene (reference sequence). CDR3 in amino acids: CASSPYNEQYF. CDR3 DNA sequence: TGTGCCAGCAGTCCTTACAATGAGCAGTACTTC.

The chain uses TRBV6-6 and TRBJ2-1; TRBD2 might be the D (5 bases). Per germline, CDR1 MNHNY and CDR2 SVGAGI (reference sequence). V was trimmed by 5 bases and J by 11 bases, leaving 13 bases between them. There are 12 residues in the CDR3. This CDR3 reads CASSAGIPKQFF. The CDR3 DNA follows: TGTGCCAGCAGTGCCGGGATCCCTAAGCAGTTCTTC.

This clonotype has a handful of counts. V usage is TRBV5-1 and J usage is TRBJ1-1; 7 bases match TRBD1. The J segment lost 11 bases and the V segment lost 7 bases, leaving 17 bases of the junction unmatched. Per germline, CDR1 SGHRS and CDR2 YFSETQ. The CDR3 loop spans 14 amino acids. CDR3 nucleotides: TGCGCCAGCGTGCGATCCGGGACAGAGATGCTCGCTTTCTTT. Translated, it gives CASVRSGTEMLAFF.

This clonotype was seen many times. The rearrangement joins TRBV6-5 to TRBJ1-2, with D hard to call. V lost 6 bases to trimming and J lost 3 bases, with 14 bases between them. CDR1 MNHEY and CDR2 SVGAGI come from the germline V gene. The CDR3 covers 14 residues. For the CDR3, the DNA is TGTGCCAGCAGGCGGGCAAGGCGAGACTATGGCTACACCTTC. It yields the protein CASRRARRDYGYTF.

This clonotype was observed at least ten times. The J gene is TRBJ2-7, the V gene TRBV6-2 or TRBV6-3; D is possibly TRBD1 or TRBD2 (5 bases each). The CDR3 covers 14 residues. CDR1 is MNHEY, CDR2 SVGEGT, per germline. V shed 6 bases and J shed 3 bases, with 15 bases lying between them. The CDR3 DNA is TGTGCCAGCAGCCCGAGGGGCGCAAACTACGAGCAGTACTTC. Its translation: CASSPRGANYEQYF.

This rearrangement joins TRBV4-3 to TRBJ2-5; TRBD1 agrees at 7 bases. This CDR3 comprises 14 residues. V lost 3 bases, J lost 2 bases, and 3 bases stayed unmatched. Looked up from germline, CDR1 is LGHNA and CDR2 is YSLEER. The CDR3 protein is CASSHRTGQETQYF. In DNA, the CDR3 is TGCGCCAGCAGCCACAGGACAGGTCAAGAGACCCAGTACTTC.

The chain carries TRBV5-8 and TRBJ1-5, with D possibly matching TRBD1 (5 bases). V lost 3 bases, J lost 4 bases, and 17 bases lay in between. In germline, CDR1 is SGHTS, CDR2 YDEGEE. CDR3 length: 16 amino acids. This chain's CDR3 is CASSSFPGTVNQPQHF. In nucleotides, the CDR3 is TGTGCCAGCAGCTCATTTCCCGGGACGGTAAATCAGCCCCAGCATTTT.

As regards this clonotype: A single base separates this from a much larger clone, so it may be a read error. V is TRBV6-5 and J is TRBJ2-5; 7 positions agree with TRBD1. This CDR3 contains 15 residues. Germline V gene lookup returns CDR1 MNHEY and CDR2 SVGAGI. CDR3 loop: CAGSYSPDRQETQYF. The CDR3 DNA sequence: TGTGCCGGCAGTTATTCCCCGGACAGGCAAGAGACCCAGTACTTC.

The genes are TRBV20-1 and TRBJ2-1; TRBD2 matches at 16 bases. The CDR3 runs 15 residues. The ends lost 1 base at V and 10 bases at J; junction bases unmatched: 4. The V gene's germline CDR1 is DFQATT and CDR2 SNEGSKA (reference sequence). CDR3 nucleotides: TGCAGTGCTAGAGTCGGGACTAGCGGGGGGGCGGAGCAGTTCTTC. Its translation: CSARVGTSGGAEQFF.

The CDR3 DNA reads TGTGCCAGCAGTCAACGATACAATGAGCAGTTCTTC. Its translation: CASSQRYNEQFF. The rearrangement uses TRBV28 and TRBJ2-1; D gene unclear. Trimming stripped 5 bases from V and 4 bases from J, with 6 bases between. The germline V gene has CDR1 MDHEN and CDR2 SYDVKM. The CDR3 sequence is 12 residues long. Full variable domain (remainder filled in from reference TRBV28 and TRBJ2-1): DVKVTQSSRYLVKRTGEKVFLECVQDMDHENMFWYRQDPGLGLRLIYFSYDVKMKEKGDIPEGYSVSREKKERFSLILESASTNQTSMYLCASSQRYNEQFFGPGTRLTVL.

This clonotype occurred many times. J is TRBJ1-2 and V is TRBV28, with D tentatively TRBD1 (5 bases). Between the trimmed V and J ends, which lost 5 bases and 0 bases, there was a span of 16 bases. CDR1 is MDHEN and CDR2 is SYDVKM in the germline V gene. The CDR3 extends over 16 amino acids. CDR3 amino acids: CASSLIPSTANYGYTF. The CDR3 DNA sequence: TGTGCCAGCAGTCTCATCCCCTCGACAGCTAACTATGGCTACACCTTC.

This chain joins TRBV20-1 and TRBJ2-7, with 8 bases fitting TRBD2. Judging by the DNA end, TRBJ2-5 fits better; the J call may be wrong. Germline V gene data show CDR1 as DFQATT and CDR2 as SNEGSKA (reference sequence). CDR3 length equals 12 residues. CDR3 in amino acids: CSARAGAETQYF. CDR3 DNA: TGCAGTGCTCGAGCGGGAGCAGAGACCCAGTACTTC.

The gene calls are TRBV7-2 and TRBJ2-5; D is unresolved. The V end lost 1 base, the J end lost 11 bases, and 14 bases lay between the germline ends. The CDR3 spans 13 residues. Germline V gene data show CDR1 as SGHTA and CDR2 as FQGNSA. The CDR3 here is CASSLGGFLEQYF. The DNA for the CDR3 is TGTGCCAGCAGCTTAGGTGGGTTTCTGGAGCAGTACTTC.

As concerns this clonotype: This may come from a read error, since a much larger clone is one base off. The chain uses TRBV10-3 and TRBJ2-5; TRBD2 matches at 10 bases. Germline values: CDR1 ENHRY, CDR2 SYGVKD. With V trimmed by 9 bases and J by 11 bases, 15 bases remained unmatched. This CDR3 is 14 amino acids long. The CDR3 loop reads CAILAGVGRGEQYF. The DNA of the CDR3 is TGTGCCATTCTAGCGGGAGTTGGACGCGGTGAGCAGTACTTC.

This clonotype was detected many times. The rearrangement links TRBV3-1 to TRBJ2-3; TRBD1 is a possible D gene (5 bases). Per germline, CDR1 LGHDT and CDR2 YNNKEL (reference sequence). This CDR3 has 14 amino acids. The V end was cut by 1 base, the J end by 5 bases, with 10 bases between. The CDR3 DNA is TGTGCCAGCAGCCAAGCCAGGGTGGAAGATACGCAGTATTTT. Residues: CASSQARVEDTQYF.

This clonotype has ten or more counts. The J gene is TRBJ2-3, the V gene TRBV20-1, with 11 bases identical to TRBD1. CDR1 DFQATT and CDR2 SNEGSKA come from the germline V gene (reference sequence). Trimming at V came to 6 bases and at J to 6 bases, leaving 8 bases not matched to a gene. CDR3 length: 14 amino acids. The CDR3 loop is CSALGQGAPDTQYF. DNA of the CDR3: TGCAGTGCCCTAGGACAGGGGGCGCCGGATACGCAGTATTTT.

This clonotype was found many times. The chain couples TRBV2 to TRBJ2-3; 9 bases are shared with TRBD1. This CDR3 contains 16 residues. V shed 4 bases and J 3 bases; nucleotides not matched to a gene: 8. CDR1 and CDR2 from the germline V gene are SNHLY and FYNNEI. CDR3 sequence: CASSGGTGRTTDTQYF. The CDR3 nucleotides read TGTGCCAGCAGTGGAGGGACAGGGAGAACGACAGATACGCAGTATTTT. Drawing the rest from reference TRBV2 and TRBJ2-3, the complete variable domain is EPEVTQTPSHQVTQMGQEVILRCVPISNHLYFYWYRQILGQKVEFLVSFYNNEISEKSEIFDDQFSVERPDGSNFTLKIRSTKLEDSAMYFCASSGGTGRTTDTQYFGPGTRLTVL.

This clonotype has more than one count but fewer than ten. The rearrangement uses TRBV7-2 and TRBJ2-1, with a possible D match to TRBD1 (5 bases). The CDR3 has 16 amino acids. V was pared by 6 bases and J by 12 bases, with 27 bases between. Germline CDR1 reads SGHTA; CDR2 reads FQGNSA. CDR3 nucleotide sequence: TGTGCCAGCAGATTCAAGGTGATACAAGGGGTAGGTGGGCAGTTCTTC. Translation gives CASRFKVIQGVGGQFF. Looking up the rest from reference TRBV7-2 and TRBJ2-1 gives the full variable domain: GAGVSQSPSNKVTEKGKDVELRCDPISGHTALYWYRQSLGQGLEFLIYFQGNSAPDKSGLPSDRFSAERTGGSVSTLTIQRTQQEDSAVYLCASRFKVIQGVGGQFFGPGTRLTVL.

V usage is TRBV29-1 and J usage is TRBJ2-1, with 7 bases aligning to TRBD1. V was pared by 5 bases and J by 5 bases, with 6 bases of the junction left unmatched. Germline values: CDR1 SQVTM, CDR2 ANQGSEA. CDR3 length: 13 residues. CDR3 DNA: TGCAGCGTTAACGTGGACAGGCACAATGAGCAGTTCTTC. This translates into CSVNVDRHNEQFF.

The J gene is TRBJ2-7, the V gene TRBV20-1; TRBD1 matches 7 bases. CDR3 length: 14 amino acids. Germline-derived CDR1 and CDR2 are DFQATT and SNEGSKA (reference sequence). Germline trimming cut 4 bases from V and 2 bases from J; bases unmatched to any gene: 8. In DNA form, the CDR3 reads TGCAGTGCTAACCTAAAGCAGGGGGCCTACGAGCAGTACTTC. Translating it yields CSANLKQGAYEQYF.

Many counts were recorded for this clonotype. This chain joins TRBV3-1 and TRBJ2-3, with 9 bases fitting TRBD2. CDR1 is LGHDT, CDR2 YNNKEL, per germline (reference sequence). The CDR3 totals 17 residues. Germline trimming cut 0 bases from V and 0 bases from J; bases unmatched to any gene: 4. The CDR3 DNA reads TGTGCCAGCAGCCAAGATGGGAGCGGGAGGAGCACAGATACGCAGTATTTT. It encodes CASSQDGSGRSTDTQYF.